These 28 T cell receptor beta chains were sequenced from one sample in a study of Ad26.COV2.S vaccination and SARS-CoV-2 variants. Specified treatment: approximately 18 received Ad26.COV2.S at low or high dose, single or two shots; several received placebo; per-sample allocation not given. The investigators took samples on day 63 after the first vaccine or placebo injection. Data came from immunoSEQ multiplex PCR; TCRdb stores just in-frame clones and leaves some out. This table holds around 400,000 clones, about 80% found once. The input for sequencing was peripheral blood, taken in a trial of Ad26.COV2.S vaccine versus placebo. The receptors derive from a person aged 18-65 years who received the Ad26.COV2.S COVID-19 vaccine or a placebo.

CDR3 coding DNA: TGTGCCAGCAGCTTCCCAGTAGGACAGGGTATTTACTCCTACAATGAGCAGTTCTTC. This sequence encodes CASSFPVGQGIYSYNEQFF. V and J are TRBV7-9 and TRBJ2-1; 8 positions agree with TRBD1. In germline, CDR1 is SEHNR, CDR2 FQNEAQ (reference sequence). The CDR3 runs to 19 residues. The junction had 13 bases not matched to a gene; V was cut back by 3 bases and J by 0 bases.

The chain employs TRBV4-2 and TRBJ2-4, with a weak D call TRBD1 (5 bases). Trimming shortened V by 5 bases and J by 1 base, and 15 bases separated the two germline ends. The CDR3 sequence is 16 residues long. Germline V gene data show CDR1 as LGHNA and CDR2 as YNFKEQ. CDR3 sequence reads: CASSISSAGAKNIQYF. The CDR3 coding sequence is TGTGCCAGCAGCATCTCATCCGCAGGGGCCAAAAACATTCAGTACTTC.

The CDR3 reads CASSFGGGDYGYTF. The CDR3 DNA reads as TGTGCCAGCAGTTTCGGGGGGGGTGACTATGGCTACACCTTC. The rearrangement joins TRBV28 to TRBJ1-2, with TRBD1 as a possible D gene (5 bases). Germline values: CDR1 MDHEN, CDR2 SYDVKM. Trimming pared 3 bases from V and 3 bases from J, leaving 11 bases between. The CDR3 consists of 14 residues.

The chain couples TRBV18 to TRBJ2-5; no reliable D call. The CDR3 sequence is 14 residues long. Between the trimmed V and J ends, which lost 3 bases and 1 base, there was a span of 9 bases. From germline, CDR1 is KGHSH and CDR2 LQKENI. Here the CDR3 DNA reads TGTGCCAGCTCACCCCCGGCGCTCCAAGAGACCCAGTACTTC. Translation: CASSPPALQETQYF.

The rearrangement links TRBV4-2 to TRBJ2-5; a possible D gene is TRBD2 (5 bases). Per germline, CDR1 LGHNA and CDR2 YNFKEQ. The CDR3 length is 15 residues. Trimming cost V 0 bases and J 7 bases, with 15 bases left between them. CDR3: CASSQDPGGSGTQYF. CDR3 nucleotides: TGTGCCAGCAGCCAAGATCCCGGAGGTTCCGGGACCCAGTACTTC.

V usage is TRBV2 and J usage is TRBJ1-4; D is ambiguous. Germline V gene sequence: CDR1 SNHLY, CDR2 FYNNEI. The CDR3 runs 15 residues. Trimming pared 1 base from V and 11 bases from J, leaving 17 bases between. CDR3 sequence reads: CASSEEVAEEAKLFF. The CDR3 DNA follows: TGTGCCAGCAGTGAAGAAGTGGCGGAGGAGGCTAAACTGTTTTTT.

This sequence joins TRBV4-2 and TRBJ1-4; possibly TRBD1 for D (6 bases). The CDR3 sequence is 18 residues long. V was shortened by 3 bases and J by 3 bases, with 20 bases between the two germline ends. Germline loops: CDR1 LGHNA, CDR2 YNFKEQ. The CDR3 bases are TGTGCCAGCAGCCAGATCGGACAGAGAACCCATCCTAATGAAAAACTGTTTTTT. It is translated as CASSQIGQRTHPNEKLFF.

The gene calls are TRBV9 and TRBJ1-1, with 9 nucleotides matching TRBD1. Germline V CDR1 and CDR2: SGDLS, YYNGEE. The CDR3 has 15 residues. V was clipped by 4 bases and J by 4 bases; unmatched bases: 8. In DNA form, the CDR3 reads TGTGCCAGCAGCTCAACAGGGGGCTTATTCACTGAAGCTTTCTTT. Encoded protein: CASSSTGGLFTEAFF.

In its sample, this clone was seen once. The V gene is TRBV9, the J gene TRBJ2-1; D not resolved. Germline-derived CDR1 and CDR2 are SGDLS and YYNGEE. Trimming stripped 0 bases from V and 0 bases from J, with 7 bases between. This CDR3 is built from 15 residues. This chain's CDR3 is CASSVEFISYNEQFF. For the CDR3, the DNA is TGTGCCAGCAGCGTAGAGTTTATCTCCTACAATGAGCAGTTCTTC. Full variable domain (rest looked up from reference TRBV9 and TRBJ2-1): DSGVTQTPKHLITATGQRVTLRCSPRSGDLSVYWYQQSLDQGLQFLIQYYNGEERAKGNILERFSAQQFPDLHSELNLSSLELGDSALYFCASSVEFISYNEQFFGPGTRLTVL.

The V call is TRBV4-1, the J call TRBJ1-1; D is unresolved. V lost 4 bases, J lost 7 bases, and 13 bases lay in between. Germline loops: CDR1 MGHRA, CDR2 YSYEKL. The CDR3 has 13 amino acids. For the CDR3, the DNA is TGCGCCAGCAGCCCCAGAGGCCGATATGAAGCTTTCTTT. Protein product: CASSPRGRYEAFF.

The genes are TRBV5-1 and TRBJ2-3; the match to TRBD2 covers 8 bases. The CDR3 totals 15 residues. Germline assignment: CDR1 SGHRS and CDR2 YFSETQ. Germline trimming cut 0 bases from V and 4 bases from J; bases unmatched to any gene: 4. DNA of the CDR3: TGCGCCAGCAGCTTGGCCGGGACTAGGCCAGATACGCAGTATTTT. Amino acid sequence: CASSLAGTRPDTQYF.

The chain couples TRBV27 to TRBJ2-1; no clear D. Germline-derived CDR1 and CDR2 are MNHEY and SMNVEV (reference sequence). The CDR3 is 16 residues long. Trimming removed 0 bases from V and 0 bases from J, with 9 bases in between. The CDR3, as DNA: TGTGCCAGCAGTTTATCGCCCTCGAGCTCCTACAATGAGCAGTTCTTC. Translation gives CASSLSPSSSYNEQFF.

J is TRBJ2-4 and V is TRBV6-5; D is possibly TRBD1 or TRBD2 (5 bases each). In germline, CDR1 is MNHEY, CDR2 SVGAGI. The CDR3 consists of 15 residues. V was pared by 6 bases and J by 4 bases, with 16 bases between. CDR3 protein: CASSRNRDLKNIQYF. CDR3 DNA sequence: TGTGCCAGCAGCAGGAACCGGGACCTGAAAAACATTCAGTACTTC.

The rearrangement uses TRBV3-1 (or the pseudogene TRBV3-2) and TRBJ1-1; maybe TRBD1 (5 bases). The germline gives CDR1 LGHDT, CDR2 YNNKEL (reference sequence). V lost 3 bases, J lost 6 bases, and 8 bases lay in between. The length of the CDR3 is 12 residues. CDR3 residues: CASSQTVPEAFF. The CDR3 region has the DNA TGTGCCAGCAGCCAGACAGTACCTGAAGCTTTCTTT.

This chain connects TRBV19 to TRBJ2-1; 12 nucleotides line up with TRBD1. With V trimmed by 3 bases and J by 9 bases, 3 bases remained unmatched. The CDR3 sequence is 14 residues long. Germline loops: CDR1 LNHDA, CDR2 SQIVND (reference sequence). CDR3 residues: CASSIGTGGSEQFF. CDR3 bases: TGTGCCAGTAGTATTGGGACAGGGGGCAGTGAGCAGTTCTTC. The variable domain in full, with the rest retrieved from reference TRBV19 and TRBJ2-1, is DGGITQSPKYLFRKEGQNVTLSCEQNLNHDAMYWYRQDPGQGLRLIYYSQIVNDFQKGDIAEGYSVSREKKESFPLTVTSAQKNPTAFYLCASSIGTGGSEQFFGPGTRLTVL.

This rearrangement joins TRBV7-6 to TRBJ1-3; D is undetermined. V dropped 4 bases and J dropped 1 base, with 11 bases sitting between them. CDR1 SGHVS and CDR2 FNYEAQ come from the germline V gene. The CDR3 sequence is 15 residues long. The CDR3 protein is CASSSSALSGNTIYF. The CDR3 coding sequence is TGTGCCAGCAGCTCGTCAGCTTTGTCTGGAAACACCATATATTTT.

The chain joins TRBV18 to TRBJ1-1; 7 nucleotides align to TRBD1. This CDR3 has 15 amino acids. Germline V gene lookup returns CDR1 KGHSH and CDR2 LQKENI. V shed 1 base, J shed 4 bases, and the junction held 6 bases outside the gene matches. The CDR3 loop is CASSPQKGASTEAFF. The CDR3 DNA sequence: TGTGCCAGCTCACCACAGAAGGGGGCTAGCACTGAAGCTTTCTTT.

The chain uses TRBV7-9 and TRBJ2-1; D is perhaps TRBD1 (6 bases). The CDR3 is 15 amino acids. V lost 5 bases to trimming and J lost 8 bases, with 19 bases between them. The germline V gene has CDR1 SEHNR and CDR2 FQNEAQ (reference sequence). The CDR3: CASSQPGVARDEQFF. CDR3 nucleotides: TGTGCCAGCAGCCAACCAGGGGTGGCGAGAGATGAGCAGTTCTTC.

The chain couples TRBV11-2 to TRBJ2-3, with 14 bases fitting TRBD2. Germline loops: CDR1 SGHAT, CDR2 FQNNGV. CDR3 size: 19 residues. V lost 1 base and J lost 2; bases outside the gene matches: 8. The CDR3 coding sequence is TGTGCCAGCAGCTTAGGCGGGACTAGCGGGGGAGGGTCCACAGATACGCAGTATTTT. As protein: CASSLGGTSGGGSTDTQYF.

This sequence joins TRBV21-1 and TRBJ2-7; TRBD1 reflects the table's D call only, with no check against the DNA. TRBV21-1 is a recognized pseudogene. This CDR3 region has 10 residues. The CDR3 loop is CALGQYEQYF. The CDR3 DNA reads TGTGCCTTGGGGCAGTACGAGCAGTACTTC.

This chain joins TRBV10-1 and TRBJ2-7; maybe TRBD1 (6 bases). Trimming pared 0 bases from V and 3 bases from J, leaving 12 bases between. CDR1 WNHNN and CDR2 SYGVQD come from the germline V gene (reference sequence). CDR3 size: 15 residues. In DNA form, the CDR3 reads TGCGCCAGCAGTGAGTCGGCAGGGGCAAACTACGAGCAGTACTTC. Translated: CASSESAGANYEQYF.

J is TRBJ1-4 and V is TRBV11-2; 8 bases map to TRBD1. The germline V gene has CDR1 SGHAT and CDR2 FQNNGV. The V segment lost 0 bases and the J segment 2 bases; nucleotides outside the gene matches: 11. CDR3 length: 19 amino acids. CDR3 DNA sequence: TGTGCCAGCAGCTTAGAGGGCCTTGTCAGGGGGCACACTAATGAAAAACTGTTTTTT. This translates into CASSLEGLVRGHTNEKLFF.

The genes are TRBV5-4 and TRBJ2-1; D not resolved. CDR1 and CDR2 (germline): SGHNT, YYREEE (reference sequence). V lost 4 bases and J lost 15, with 8 bases in between. The CDR3 contains 9 residues. The CDR3 bases are TGTGCCAGCAGCCCGGGTCGGTTCTTC. This codes for CASSPGRFF.

The genes are TRBV18 and TRBJ1-1; D not resolved. Trimming shortened V by 1 base and J by 6 bases, and 9 bases separated the two germline ends. This CDR3 region has 13 residues. Per the germline V gene, CDR1 is KGHSH and CDR2 is LQKENI. CDR3 DNA sequence: TGTGCCAGCTCACCACAGGGTAAGGCTGAAGCTTTCTTT. Its translation: CASSPQGKAEAFF.

The J gene is TRBJ1-2, the V gene TRBV12-3 or TRBV12-4; D gene uncertain. The CDR3 is 13 residues long. Trimming left V 5 bases short and J 8 bases short, with 15 bases between. The CDR3, as DNA: TGTGCCAGCAGTGGACCCCTCCTTGAGGGCTACACCTTC. Protein: CASSGPLLEGYTF.

The CDR3 DNA reads TGTGCCAGCAGCTTGGTAGGACTAGCGGGGGCGAGCTCCTACAATGAGCAGTTCTTC. Protein sequence: CASSLVGLAGASSYNEQFF. The chain is built from TRBV5-5 and TRBJ2-1; 13 bases fit TRBD2. This CDR3 comprises 19 residues. The junction had 6 bases not matched to a gene; V was cut back by 0 bases and J by 0 bases. Per germline, CDR1 SGHKS and CDR2 YYEKEE (reference sequence).

This rearrangement joins TRBV27 to TRBJ1-6; perhaps TRBD1 as D (5 bases). This CDR3 is built from 13 residues. Germline V CDR1 and CDR2: MNHEY, SMNVEV (reference sequence). The ends were cut back, 4 bases at V and 9 bases at J, with 10 bases in the middle. The DNA of the CDR3 is TGTGCCAGCAGTTCCCTGGGGGGTTCACCCCTCCACTTT. It is translated as CASSSLGGSPLHF.

The genes are TRBV27 and TRBJ2-7, with 7 nucleotides matching TRBD1. CDR3 length equals 13 residues. Losses at the gene ends were 5 bases for V and 3 bases for J; bases not matched to a gene: 4. CDR1 is MNHEY, CDR2 SMNVEV, per germline (reference sequence). The CDR3 loop reads CASSTGQFYEQYF. The CDR3 region has the DNA TGTGCCAGCAGTACGGGACAGTTCTACGAGCAGTACTTC.